Sequencing of this TCR beta chain was carried out in a study of vaccination effects on CD4 cells after COVID-19. Before any sequencing was done, the ViraFEST assay used viral peptide pools to expand antigen-specific CD4+ T cells. Culture proceeded for nine to eleven days, and CD4+ T cells were then isolated. The person had a PCR-confirmed SARS-CoV-2 infection during March to December 2020. Two doses of BNT162b2 or mRNA-1273 vaccine were administered to participants. The V gene lost 7 bases and the J gene lost 7 bases, with 8 bases spanning the gap. The CDR3 loop spans 11 amino acids. Germline V lookup: CDR1 SNHLY, CDR2 FYNNEI. Sequencing used immunoSEQ multiplex PCR; TCRdb keeps in-frame clones, though not all of them. The sample lists 13,000 to 15,000 clones, about three quarters occurring once. This clone showed up just once. Antigen specificity is unknown.

This TCR was sampled from a human donor who had a prior SARS-CoV-2 infection. V gene TRBV2 combines with J gene TRBJ2-1; D perhaps matches TRBD2 (5 bases). This specimen was CD4+ T cells from PBMCs cultured with SARS-CoV-2 spike peptides, taken after COVID-19 vaccination. The CDR3 is CASTGWNEQFF. The CDR3 DNA reads TGTGCCAGCACGGGATGGAATGAGCAGTTCTTC.